This TCR beta chain was sequenced for a study of radiation and T cells in renal cell carcinoma (dated by TCRdb to 2020 to 2021). Looking at the study overall: In total, almost 55 samples, comprising roughly 25 tumors and approximately 27 peripheral blood samples, were subjected to TCR beta sequencing. The final blood draw took place at 4 weeks after radiation, the same time as nephrectomy. A total of 4,016,671 unique CDR3 nucleotide sequences, encoding roughly 3,000,000 unique CDR3 amino acid sequences, were found across all 50 or so samples.

Reading from cysteine to phenylalanine, the CDR3 counts 14 amino acids. Only the CDR3 region is kept as DNA, spanning 42 bases read in frame from base 1. The V and J ends are trimmed by 1 base and 5 bases, leaving 11 bases between them. Per the germline V gene, SGHRS is the CDR1 and YFSETQ is the CDR2. Following the manufacturer's recommendations, the immunoSEQ kit was used to generate TCR beta libraries from genomic DNA. To prepare the libraries, a first multiplex PCR with proprietary primers was run, followed by a second PCR that added unique barcodes, and a bead cleanup was done after each round. Each sample batch included a kit-provided positive control reaction and a negative control reaction. The final libraries were assessed on an Agilent 4200 TapeStation D1000 ScreenTape, pooled by volume, and quantified by qPCR. Sequencing ran on an Illumina NextSeq500 with a MidOutput 150-cycle cartridge, using 156 Read1 and 15 Index1 cycles with kit custom primers. The pooled library was loaded at roughly 1 pM with about 20% PhiX control spiked in. Per the authors' processing: Vendor-processed data were analyzed in R, and a clonotype was defined as all T cells sharing the same CDR3 nucleotide sequence. In the clone abundance analyses, frequencies were normalized to the 10,000 most abundant clones in each sample. Public T cell clones, which averaged fewer than five per sample, were removed prior to analysis. Tumor-enriched and baseline blood-enriched clonotypes were defined by at least a 32-fold difference in abundance between compartments. A beta-binomial differential abundance model was applied to find clonotypes that expanded or contracted between blood time points. Tumor-blood repertoire similarity was measured with the Baroni-Urbani and Buser coefficient, and group comparisons used two-tailed Wilcoxon tests in R. Imported from immuneACCESS, the table was reduced by TCRdb to in-frame sequences with V and J called. These copies leave out some clones; in studies compared against another copy, an unresolved V gene accounts for under half, and the cause of the remainder is not known. V, J and clone size derive from that table, while D and trimming were established from the DNA sequence. Present in this sample are 150,000 to 200,000 clones, about 87% of which were seen just once. Jointly, the top ten make up approximately 11% of the sample.

What the research found in general, with its limitations: Tracking of blood repertoire dynamics stopped at about 4 weeks after treatment, with no follow-up past that point. No pretreatment tumor biopsies were available, so the baseline intratumoral presence of clonotypes could not be determined. In blood, the top tumor clonotypes increased from baseline to 2 weeks after radiation and then shrank by 4 weeks, which suggests a temporary expansion of tumor-resident clones. Because the trial had a single-armed design, the trial could not examine how radiation dose or scheduling affected the TCR repertoire.

To note about this clone: Its antigen target is currently unknown. Per-base quality was not reported, and no clone a single base away is much larger than it.

The sample's time point label, in plain terms: blood 4 weeks post-SBRT, at nephrectomy. Read against the paper, the sample's treatment or condition label means: 15 Gy SBRT to primary tumor, nephrectomy 4 weeks later. The samples were drawn from a clinical trial, where primary renal cell carcinomas were treated with 15 Gy of stereotactic body radiation therapy and then removed by nephrectomy 4 weeks afterward. To track tumor-enriched clonotypes, serial peripheral blood was sampled from radiation-treated patients at baseline and at 2 weeks and 4 weeks after SBRT. Every patient had renal cell carcinoma of clear cell pathology. The QIAamp DNA Blood Mini Kit (Qiagen) was used to prepare genomic DNA for TCR sequencing. Samples were included in the analyses only if all quality control checks were passed.

This chain joins TRBV5-1 to TRBJ2-3; the D gene could be TRBD1 or TRBD2, each one agreeing over 6 bases. The starting material was blood, obtained from a patient whose treatment included radiotherapy and nephrectomy. The TCR comes from a woman aged 45-59 years with renal cell carcinoma. The nucleotides are TGCGCCAGCAGCTTGTCGGGGGCGGGAGATACGCAGTATTTT. This codes for CASSLSGAGDTQYF.